What follows is one TCR beta chain and its context. The sample originates from a study of molecular identifiers for immune sequencing clone quantification. As previously described, bulk TCR libraries were made using listed TCR primers. Using its own MiXCR run on the PCR reads, TCRdb lists one record per CDR3 protein. The sample holds 85,000 to 120,000 distinct CDR3 sequences, 30% to 35% seen once. The germline gives CDR1 LNHNV, CDR2 YYDKDF (reference sequence). The CDR3 is 15 amino acids. The trim removed 5 bases at V and 2 bases at J, leaving 5 bases unmatched. Sequenced input: naive CD8+ T cells from blood, with Jurkat cell RNA spiked in. As for subset: FACS-sorted CD8+CD4-CCR7+CD45RA+ naive T cells. This TCR came from a human donor in good health. Some libraries in this study had Jurkat cell RNA spiked in. This chain connects TRBV15 to TRBJ2-5; 10 bases fit TRBD2. CDR3 coding DNA: TGTGCCACCAGCGGAGGGACTAGCGCACAAGAGACCCAGTACTTC. It encodes CATSGGTSAQETQYF.